This entry concerns a single T cell receptor (beta chain). Its antigen is currently unknown. It was with 60 Vbeta and 13 Jbeta primers that the PCR ran. Method: immunoSEQ multiplex PCR; TCRdb's copy keeps in-frame clones and lacks some. The sample's table shows 55,000 to 70,000 clones. Germline CDR1 is SNHLY and CDR2 is FYNNEI. The CDR3 has 14 residues. The V gene lost 6 bases and the J gene lost 3 bases, with 14 bases spanning the gap. This record belongs to a study of cytomegalovirus exposure and HLA in healthy donors. Study conclusions and caveats: In a later analysis, TCR association rates varied by HLA locus: DRB1 most, HLA-C fewest.

The sequence was obtained from a female donor in good health and CMV-seropositive. The sequencing input was PBMCs. V is TRBV2 and J is TRBJ1-1; tentatively, D is TRBD1 (6 bases). Written as DNA, the CDR3 is TGTGCCAGCAGCACAGGGCTCGGGGACACTGAAGCTTTCTTT. Its protein is CASSTGLGDTEAFF.